This is a list of T cell receptor beta chains from one sample in a study of T-cell reconstitution after alpha-beta-depleted transplantation in children. Each CDR3 protein is one row after TCRdb ran MiXCR on the PCR reads. The table has about 130,000 distinct CDR3 sequences, 9.7% seen once; the top ten hold about 24%. The sample here was PBMCs, mostly from graft donor cells, taken 180 days after TCRalphabeta/CD19-depleted stem cell transplant. The receptor set was obtained from a girl under three years old who had a stem cell transplant for combined immunodeficiency, so the T cells may come from the graft donor. Each CDR3 is given with its conserved first and last residue. A D gene is named only where the DNA matches it firmly. The size entry is marked missing in some rows and otherwise reads once, few, many or a size class.

j_call clone_size v_call d_call cdr3_nt cdr3_aa
TRBJ1-5 NA TRBV24-1 TRBD1 TGTGCCACCAGTGACTCGGGACAGGGGTCTCAGCCCCAGCATTTT CATSDSGQGSQPQHF
TRBJ2-1 NA TRBV6-2/TRBV6-3 TRBD2 TGTGCCAGCAGTTACTCCCTAGCGGGGGGGCTGAATGAGCAGTTCTTC CASSYSLAGGLNEQFF
TRBJ2-7 many TRBV7-2 NA TGTGCCAGCAGCGACCCCTACGAGCAGTACTTC CASSDPYEQYF
TRBJ2-7 many TRBV3-1 NA TGTGCCAGCAGCCATCTAGGTCAGGTTTACGAGCAGTACTTC CASSHLGQVYEQYF
TRBJ2-7 few TRBV29-1 TRBD2 TGCAGCGTTGGAGTCCTAGCGGGTACCTACGAGCAGTACTTC CSVGVLAGTYEQYF
TRBJ2-3 few TRBV6-5 TRBD2 TGTGCCAGCAGTTACTCTCGACTAGCTTTGGGGAGAACGCAGTATTTT CASSYSRLALGRTQYF
TRBJ2-7 NA TRBV10-3 NA TGTGCCATCAGTGAGTCGAAGGGCTCCTACGAGCAGTACTTC CAISESKGSYEQYF
TRBJ2-4 NA TRBV5-1 NA TGCGCCAGCAGCTTGGAAGGGGCAAAAAACATTCAGTACTTC CASSLEGAKNIQYF
TRBJ2-1 NA TRBV24-1 NA TGTGCCACCTCGGAGGGACCCATGAACAATGAGCAGTTCTTC CATSEGPMNNEQFF
TRBJ1-1 few TRBV20-1 NA TGCAGTGCTAGGTCCCCGAACACTGAAGCTTTCTTT CSARSPNTEAFF
TRBJ1-2 NA TRBV7-9 TRBD1 TGTGCCAGCAGCTTAAAGGGACAGGCCATCTATGGCTACACCTTC CASSLKGQAIYGYTF
TRBJ1-4 NA TRBV7-8 NA TGTGCCAGCAGCAAAGGACGGCTTAATGAAAAACTGTTTTTT CASSKGRLNEKLFF
TRBJ2-2 few TRBV7-6 NA TGTGCCAGCAGCTTACGAAGGGCCGGGGAGCTGTTTTTT CASSLRRAGELFF
TRBJ2-5 few TRBV5-4 NA TGTGCCAGCAGCTCCCGACTAAACCAAGAGACCCAGTACTTC CASSSRLNQETQYF
TRBJ2-7 few TRBV29-1 NA TGCAGCGTTATATTGTACTACGAGCAGTACTTC CSVILYYEQYF
TRBJ2-1 few TRBV12-3/TRBV12-4 NA TGTGCCAGCAGTCGACTAGATTACAATGAGCAGTTCTTC CASSRLDYNEQFF
TRBJ2-1 few TRBV29-1 NA TGCAGCGTTTCTAAGTTGGGCCAGGGGATCGATGAGCAGTTCTTC CSVSKLGQGIDEQFF
TRBJ1-1 NA TRBV24-1 NA TGTGCCACCAGGGGGGGGAGATTCACTGAAGCTTTCTTT CATRGGRFTEAFF
TRBJ2-7 few TRBV2 NA TGTGCCAGCAGTGACGGGATCTCCTACGAGCAGTACTTC CASSDGISYEQYF
TRBJ1-1 NA TRBV6-1 NA TGTGCCAGCAGTCGTCTGGTGGGGAACACTGAAGCTTTCTTT CASSRLVGNTEAFF
TRBJ2-7 NA TRBV11-2 NA TGTGCCAGCAGCCCACGCGGGGGCCGATCCTACGAGCAGTACTTC CASSPRGGRSYEQYF
TRBJ2-3 few TRBV7-3 NA TGTGCCAGCAGTCAATCCCACAGCACAGATACGCAGTATTTT CASSQSHSTDTQYF
TRBJ2-4 many TRBV5-1 TRBD1 TGCGCCAGCAGCTTGGTAGGGACAGGGAACAAAAACATTCAGTACTTC CASSLVGTGNKNIQYF
TRBJ2-7 few TRBV5-1 NA TGCGCCAGCAGCTCCCTCCTCTCCTACGAGCAGTACTTC CASSSLLSYEQYF
TRBJ2-1 NA TRBV6-5 TRBD2 TGTGCCAGCAGTTACGGGAGGACTAGCGGGAGAGTGGTTGAGCAGTTCTTC CASSYGRTSGRVVEQFF
TRBJ2-3 few TRBV28 TRBD1 TGTGCCAGCAGTTCTCCAGGGGGCCCCGTCACAGATACGCAGTATTTT CASSSPGGPVTDTQYF
TRBJ2-7 NA TRBV7-9 NA TGTGCCAGCAGCTCCCCAGAAGGCCAGTGGATCTACGAGCAGTACTTC CASSSPEGQWIYEQYF
TRBJ2-5 NA TRBV4-3 TRBD1 TGCGCCAGCAGCCAAGAACAGGGGGAATGGGAGACCCAGTACTTC CASSQEQGEWETQYF
TRBJ1-2 NA TRBV7-2 TRBD1 TGTGCCAGCAGCTTATCGTCCAGCACAGGGGGAAGCTATGGCTACACCTTC CASSLSSSTGGSYGYTF
TRBJ1-1 NA TRBV29-1 NA TGCAGCGTTGCATACAGGGAAGACACTGAAGCTTTCTTT CSVAYREDTEAFF
TRBJ1-4 NA TRBV5-1 NA TGCGCCAGCACGGAATCACCAGGCCGGGATGAAAAACTGTTTTTT CASTESPGRDEKLFF
TRBJ2-7 few TRBV20-1 NA TGCAGTGCTAGAGACTCCTGGACTATGACATTGGAGCAGTACTTC CSARDSWTMTLEQYF
TRBJ2-2 many TRBV29-1 NA TGCAGCGCTGTCGCCTTGAGGGGAACCGGGGAGCTGTTTTTT CSAVALRGTGELFF
TRBJ2-1 NA TRBV20-1 NA TGCAGTGCTAGAGTACCAGGACTCGTTAGGAATGAGCAGTTCTTC CSARVPGLVRNEQFF
TRBJ1-1 few TRBV5-1 TRBD1 TGCGCCAGCAGCCCACGGGACAGGGGGCTCATGAACACTGAAGCTTTCTTT CASSPRDRGLMNTEAFF
TRBJ2-5 many TRBV7-9 NA TGTGCCAGCAGCTTACAGGTCCAAGAGACCCAGTACTTC CASSLQVQETQYF
TRBJ1-2 few TRBV20-1 NA TGCAGTGCTAGAGGCACAGCCGGCTACACCTTC CSARGTAGYTF
TRBJ1-1 many TRBV5-5 NA TGTGCCAGCAGCTTACCCGACAGGAAAGCTTTCTTT CASSLPDRKAFF
TRBJ2-2 many TRBV12-3/TRBV12-4 TRBD1 TGTGCCAGCAGTCCACAGGGGGCTGTCGGGGAGCTGTTTTTT CASSPQGAVGELFF
TRBJ2-1 NA TRBV5-1 TRBD2 TGCGCCAGCAGCTTGTGGCTAGCGGGAGGGCCGAATGAGCAGTTCTTC CASSLWLAGGPNEQFF